This T cell receptor (beta chain) came from a study of PD-1 blockade in classical Hodgkin lymphoma. The study's findings and limits: The study found that TCR diversity rose significantly by C4D1 in CD4+ but not CD8+ cells. Complete responders' baseline diversity resembled that of newly diagnosed patients. The study reported lower baseline TCR diversity in newly diagnosed patients than in healthy donors.

A remark on this clone: The target antigen is unknown.

Sequencing used immunoSEQ multiplex PCR; TCRdb keeps in-frame clones, though not all of them. The sample consists of 7,500 to 8,000 clones, 75% to 90% of them appearing once. Each and every patient relapsed after autologous stem cell transplantation, and patients got differing brentuximab vedotin exposure. Negative selection with magnetic separation was used to purify CD4+ T cells from thawed PBMCs. Progressive disease, partial response or complete response was each patient's best response. The germline V and J ends were trimmed by 6 bases and 0 bases, with 6 bases remaining between them. The V gene's germline CDR1 is MNHNS and CDR2 SASEGT. The CDR3 has 12 residues.

This chain links TRBV6-1 with TRBJ2-7, with unresolved D. The TCR originated in a human donor with classical Hodgkin lymphoma. This sample comprised CD4+ T cells from blood, obtained at baseline. This chain's CDR3 is CASRSISYEQYF. The CDR3 DNA is TGTGCCAGCAGGAGTATCTCCTACGAGCAGTACTTC.